The 20 T cell receptor beta chains below come from one sample, sequenced in a study of CD8 T cells in ankylosing spondylitis. TCRdb re-called the 5' RACE reads with MiXCR, one entry per CDR3 protein. The profile shows about 400,000 distinct CDR3 sequences, roughly 20% of them singletons. Sequenced material: blood, either unsorted or a sorted T cell fraction (not recorded which). These receptors originate from a male donor with ankylosing spondylitis or in good health (not recorded which).

This clonotype was detected a few times. The J gene is TRBJ2-5, the V gene TRBV7-9; tentatively, D is TRBD1 (7 bases). Per germline, CDR1 SEHNR and CDR2 FQNEAQ (reference sequence). The CDR3 extends over 17 amino acids. V was shortened by 7 bases and J by 7 bases, with 28 bases between the two germline ends. The DNA for the CDR3 is TGTGCCAGCACACCTCGGCCCGGGACAGACCTGGGGGGGACCCAGTACTTC. The encoded protein is CASTPRPGTDLGGTQYF. The whole variable domain, filled in from reference TRBV7-9 and TRBJ2-5, reads DTGVSQNPRHKITKRGQNVTFRCDPISEHNRLYWYRQTLGQGPEFLTYFQNEAQLEKSRLLSDRFSAERPKGSFSTLEIQRTEQGDSAMYLCASTPRPGTDLGGTQYFGPGTRLLVL.

This clonotype has a handful of counts. The CDR3 DNA sequence: TGTGCCAGCAGTACAGGGAGCGAGCAGTACTTC. Translated, it gives CASSTGSEQYF. V and J are TRBV6-5 and TRBJ2-7; TRBD1 is a possible D gene (6 bases). The length of the CDR3 is 11 residues. Germline CDR1 reads MNHEY; CDR2 reads SVGAGI. V was shortened by 5 bases and J by 6 bases, with 8 bases between the two germline ends.

The chain combines TRBV2 with TRBJ2-1; a possible D gene is TRBD2 (6 bases). The CDR3 sequence is 13 residues long. V lost 7 bases and J 11 bases, leaving 18 bases between the germline ends. Germline V gene data show CDR1 as SNHLY and CDR2 as FYNNEI. CDR3 amino acids: CASMGRFGNKQFF. CDR3 DNA: TGTGCCAGCATGGGGAGGTTCGGGAATAAGCAGTTCTTC.

The chain links TRBV4-1 to TRBJ2-7; D gene uncertain. This CDR3 is 14 amino acids long. The germline V gene has CDR1 MGHRA and CDR2 YSYEKL. Trimming removed 4 bases from V and 2 bases from J, with 12 bases in between. CDR3 sequence (DNA): TGCGCCAGCAGCCCGGTGGCTGGGACCTACGAGCAGTACTTC. Its translation: CASSPVAGTYEQYF.

This clonotype was detected ten times or more. The V and J genes are TRBV12-3 or TRBV12-4 and TRBJ1-2, with a tentative D call TRBD1 (5 bases). The V and J ends lost 3 bases and 3 bases respectively, with 14 bases between them. The CDR3 totals 15 residues. The CDR3 sequence: CASSLVGARDYGYTF. In DNA, the CDR3 is TGTGCCAGCAGTTTGGTTGGGGCGCGGGACTATGGCTACACCTTC.

V usage is TRBV5-1 and J usage is TRBJ2-7, with unresolved D. The CDR3 is 15 amino acids. The V gene lost 4 bases and the J gene lost 2 bases, with 16 bases spanning the gap. The germline gives CDR1 SGHRS, CDR2 YFSETQ. DNA of the CDR3: TGCGCCAGCAGCCCGCCCCCGTCGGCCGCCTACGAGCAGTACTTC. Translation: CASSPPPSAAYEQYF.

The rearrangement joins TRBV30 to TRBJ2-1; the D gene is possibly TRBD1 (5 bases). CDR1 GTSNPN and CDR2 SVGIG come from the germline V gene (reference sequence). Trimming shortened V by 1 base and J by 7 bases, and 5 bases separated the two germline ends. The CDR3 is 11 amino acids. CDR3 nucleotide sequence: TGTGCCTGGAGTGAGGGGAATGAGCAGTTCTTC. Translated, it gives CAWSEGNEQFF. The variable domain in full, with the rest retrieved from reference TRBV30 and TRBJ2-1, is SQTIHQWPATLVQPVGSPLSLECTVEGTSNPNLYWYRQAAGRGLQLLFYSVGIGQISSEVPQNLSASRPQDRQFILSSKKLLLSDSGFYLCAWSEGNEQFFGPGTRLTVL.

V is TRBV27 and J is TRBJ1-1; D is ambiguous. Trimming took 3 bases from V and 0 from J, leaving 8 bases between them. From germline, CDR1 is MNHEY and CDR2 SMNVEV (reference sequence). This CDR3 comprises 14 residues. The CDR3 bases are TGTGCCAGCAGTTTGATAGGGATGAACACTGAAGCTTTCTTT. This sequence encodes CASSLIGMNTEAFF.

Written as DNA, the CDR3 is TGTGCCAGCAGGGAACCAGGATCCTACGAGCAGTACTTC. As protein: CASREPGSYEQYF. This chain joins TRBV2 and TRBJ2-7; D remains unclear. The germline V and J ends were trimmed by 6 bases and 1 base, with 10 bases remaining between them. Looked up from germline, CDR1 is SNHLY and CDR2 is FYNNEI. The CDR3 contains 13 residues. The whole variable domain, filled in from reference TRBV2 and TRBJ2-7, reads EPEVTQTPSHQVTQMGQEVILRCVPISNHLYFYWYRQILGQKVEFLVSFYNNEISEKSEIFDDQFSVERPDGSNFTLKIRSTKLEDSAMYFCASREPGSYEQYFGPGTRLTVT.

On this clonotype: Germline and junction disagree at one end, which may indicate a read error. The gene calls are TRBV29-1 and TRBJ1-2, with 7 bases identical to TRBD1. This CDR3 contains 14 residues. Per germline, CDR1 SQVTM and CDR2 ANQGSEA. The CDR3 reads CSVEVDRARHGYTF. The CDR3 region has the DNA TGCAGCGTCGAAGTTGACAGGGCTCGGCATGGCTACACCTTC.

V usage is TRBV4-1 and J usage is TRBJ2-5; D not certain. The V end lost 0 bases, the J end lost 0 bases, and 5 bases lay between the germline ends. The CDR3 is made up of 14 amino acids. CDR1 and CDR2 from the germline V gene are MGHRA and YSYEKL. CDR3 residues: CASSQEAYQETQYF. The CDR3 nucleotides are TGCGCCAGCAGCCAAGAGGCGTACCAAGAGACCCAGTACTTC.

There are a few counts of this clonotype. The chain has TRBV12-3 or TRBV12-4 and TRBJ2-1; D perhaps matches TRBD2 (5 bases). There are 15 residues in the CDR3. V lost 6 bases to trimming and J lost 2 bases, with 14 bases between them. CDR3 loop: CASSPPRVPYNEQFF. The DNA of the CDR3 is TGTGCCAGCAGCCCCCCGCGGGTCCCCTACAATGAGCAGTTCTTC.

This clonotype showed up just a few times. V gene TRBV20-1 combines with J gene TRBJ2-1; D perhaps matches TRBD1 (5 bases). CDR1 and CDR2 (germline): DFQATT, SNEGSKA (reference sequence). The CDR3 loop spans 14 amino acids. Trimming removed 2 bases from V and 2 bases from J, with 10 bases in between. Here the CDR3 DNA reads TGCAGTGCTAGACCCGACAGTGCCTACAATGAGCAGTTCTTC. The encoded protein is CSARPDSAYNEQFF.

This clonotype was seen a handful of times. This chain joins TRBV7-3 and TRBJ2-5; D perhaps matches TRBD2 (6 bases). Germline values: CDR1 SGHTA, CDR2 FQGTGA. V lost 6 bases and J 3 bases, leaving 14 bases between the germline ends. The CDR3 consists of 14 residues. In nucleotides, the CDR3 is TGTGCCAGCAGTCCCGGGACTCTTGAAGAGACCCAGTACTTC. It translates to CASSPGTLEETQYF.

Only a few counts were recorded for this clonotype. The chain joins TRBV12-3 or TRBV12-4 to TRBJ1-2; the D is unclear. This CDR3 has 12 amino acids. V was pared by 7 bases and J by 5 bases, with 11 bases between. CDR3 nucleotides: TGTGCCAGCAATCTTGGCGGATATGGCTACACCTTC. Encoded protein: CASNLGGYGYTF.

The rearrangement uses TRBV5-1 and TRBJ2-3; 11 bases align to TRBD2. The V and J ends lost 4 bases and 3 bases, in that order; junction bases with no gene match: 4. Germline CDR1 is SGHRS and CDR2 is YFSETQ. The CDR3 is 15 residues long. The CDR3 is CASSLGTSGTDTQYF. The DNA for the CDR3 is TGCGCCAGCAGCCTGGGGACTAGCGGAACAGATACGCAGTATTTT.

The rearrangement links TRBV12-3 or TRBV12-4 to TRBJ2-6, with TRBD2 identical over 8 bases. This CDR3 spans 18 amino acids. Germline trimming cut 0 bases from V and 0 bases from J; bases unmatched to any gene: 4. Here the CDR3 reads CASSLAGGEGSGANVLTF. DNA for the CDR3: TGTGCCAGCAGTTTAGCCGGGGGGGAGGGCTCTGGGGCCAACGTCCTGACTTTC.

The gene calls are TRBV4-1 and TRBJ2-3, with D possibly being TRBD1 (5 bases). Looked up from germline, CDR1 is MGHRA and CDR2 is YSYEKL. The CDR3 runs 14 residues. Deletions cut 5 bases from V and 7 bases from J, with 16 bases between. CDR3 loop: CASSSDSGYYTQYF. The CDR3 DNA is TGCGCCAGCAGCTCAGACAGTGGCTACTATACGCAGTATTTT.

The sample holds a few counts of this clonotype. The rearrangement uses TRBV7-9 and TRBJ1-4, with D possibly TRBD1 on 5 matching bases. The CDR3 sequence is 14 residues long. Germline V lookup: CDR1 SEHNR, CDR2 FQNEAQ (reference sequence). V dropped 7 bases and J dropped 5 bases, with 14 bases sitting between them. The CDR3 protein is CASNSPGLNEKLFF. In DNA form, the CDR3 reads TGTGCCAGCAATTCGCCAGGGCTAAATGAAAAACTGTTTTTT. Drawing the rest from reference TRBV7-9 and TRBJ1-4, the complete variable domain is DTGVSQNPRHKITKRGQNVTFRCDPISEHNRLYWYRQTLGQGPEFLTYFQNEAQLEKSRLLSDRFSAERPKGSFSTLEIQRTEQGDSAMYLCASNSPGLNEKLFFGSGTQLSVL.

The gene calls are TRBV11-2 and TRBJ2-2; 7 nucleotides agree with TRBD2. After removal of 5 bases from V and 4 bases from J, the junction contained 4 bases not matched to a gene. The CDR3 sequence is 14 residues long. CDR1 is SGHAT, CDR2 FQNNGV, per germline. The CDR3 loop reads CASSQSGATGELFF. In nucleotides, the CDR3 is TGTGCCAGCAGCCAAAGCGGGGCCACCGGGGAGCTGTTTTTT.